This T cell receptor (beta chain) was obtained from a study of early T cells in non-severe SARS-CoV-2 infection. Each single cDNA molecule received a unique molecular identifier. MiXCR, run by TCRdb on the 5' RACE reads, gives a single entry per CDR3 protein. Altogether 35,000 to 45,000 distinct CDR3 sequences are present, more than 10% being singletons, with the ten largest covering around 16%. With 2 bases removed from V and 7 bases from J, the gap between germline ends came to 11 bases. The CDR3 extends over 12 amino acids. The germline V gene has CDR1 DFQATT and CDR2 SNEGSKA (reference sequence).

The V gene is TRBV20-1, the J gene TRBJ1-1, with D possibly matching TRBD1 (6 bases). This receptor was taken from an adult who was a healthcare worker with PCR-confirmed SARS-CoV-2 infection or an uninfected control (not recorded which). The specimen was whole blood. CDR3 amino acids: CSARRPDSEAFF. Here the CDR3 DNA reads TGCAGTGCTAGAAGGCCGGACAGTGAAGCTTTCTTT.